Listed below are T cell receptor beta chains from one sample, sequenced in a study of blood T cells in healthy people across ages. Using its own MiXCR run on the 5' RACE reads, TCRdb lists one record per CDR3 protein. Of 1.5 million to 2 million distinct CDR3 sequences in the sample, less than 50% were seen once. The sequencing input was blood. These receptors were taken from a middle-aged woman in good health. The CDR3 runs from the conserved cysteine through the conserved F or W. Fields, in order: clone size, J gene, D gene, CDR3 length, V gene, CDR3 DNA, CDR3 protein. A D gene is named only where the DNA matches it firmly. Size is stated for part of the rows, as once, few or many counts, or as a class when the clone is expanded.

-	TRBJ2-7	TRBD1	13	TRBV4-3	TGCGCCAGCAGCGGCCGACAGGGGTACGAGCAGTACTTC	CASSGRQGYEQYF
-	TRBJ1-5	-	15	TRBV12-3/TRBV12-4	TGTGCCAGCAGTTTTGCAGAGTTCAGCAATCAGCCCCAGCATTTT	CASSFAEFSNQPQHF
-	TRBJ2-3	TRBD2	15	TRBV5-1	TGCGCCAGCAGCTACGGGACTATTAGCACAGATACGCAGTATTTT	CASSYGTISTDTQYF
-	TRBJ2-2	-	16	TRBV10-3	TGTGCCATCAGCTCGGATGAGGGTTTAAACACCGGGGAGCTGTTTTTT	CAISSDEGLNTGELFF
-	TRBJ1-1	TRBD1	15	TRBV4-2	TGTGCCAGCAGCACATCGGGACAGCCGAACACTGAAGCTTTCTTT	CASSTSGQPNTEAFF
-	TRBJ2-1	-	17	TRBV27	TGTGCCAGCAGTTTATTGGGGGCCGTCCGACTTAACAATGAGCAGTTCTTC	CASSLLGAVRLNNEQFF
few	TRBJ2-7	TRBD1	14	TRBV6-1	TGTGCCAGCAGTACGGGACAGGGGATGTACGAGCAGTACTTC	CASSTGQGMYEQYF
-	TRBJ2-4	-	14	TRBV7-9	TGTGCCAGCAGCTTAACAGGGGGGGACAACATTCAGTACTTC	CASSLTGGDNIQYF
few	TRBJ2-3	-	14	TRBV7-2	TGTGCCAGCAGCTTACGAAGCGGTGAAGATACGCAGTATTTT	CASSLRSGEDTQYF
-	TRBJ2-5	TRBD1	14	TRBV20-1	TGCAGTGCTCCTAGACAGGGGTGGCAAAAGACCCAGTACTTC	CSAPRQGWQKTQYF
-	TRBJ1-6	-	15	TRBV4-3	TGCGCCAGCAGCCAAGGATCCTCGGTTGGTTCACCCCTCCACTTT	CASSQGSSVGSPLHF
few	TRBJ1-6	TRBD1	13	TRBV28	TGTGCCAGCATCCGGGACAGCCTTCGAACCCTCCACTTT	CASIRDSLRTLHF
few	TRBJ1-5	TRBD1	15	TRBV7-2	TGTGCCAGCAGCCTACGGGACAGCCCGTTTCAGCCCCAGCATTTT	CASSLRDSPFQPQHF
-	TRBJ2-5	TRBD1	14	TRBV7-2	TGTGCCAGCAGCCCGGACAGGGGGAAAGAGACCCAGTACTTC	CASSPDRGKETQYF
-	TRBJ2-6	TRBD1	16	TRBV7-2	TGTGCCAGCAGCGCGCGACAGGGCCAGGGGGCCAACGTCCTGACTTTC	CASSARQGQGANVLTF
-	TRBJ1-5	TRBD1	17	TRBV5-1	TGCGCCAGCAGCTTGAATCGGGACAGAGATAGCAATCAGCCCCAGCATTTT	CASSLNRDRDSNQPQHF
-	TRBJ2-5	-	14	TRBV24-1	TGTGCCACTTCAGCCGACAGCTCGGGAGAGACCCAGTACTTC	CATSADSSGETQYF
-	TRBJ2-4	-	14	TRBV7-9	TGTGCCAGCAGCTTAGAACAGTGGGGGGACATTCAGTACTTC	CASSLEQWGDIQYF
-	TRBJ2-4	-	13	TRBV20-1	TGCAGTGCTAGGGACTTCGACACGGGGGAGCAGTACTTC	CSARDFDTGEQYF
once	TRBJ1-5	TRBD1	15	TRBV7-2	TGTGCCAGCAGCTTGGGGGACAGCCCCGATCAGCCCCAGCATTTT	CASSLGDSPDQPQHF
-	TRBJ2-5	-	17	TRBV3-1	TGTGCCAGCACCCGCGGGATGACAGCAGGTGTGAAGGGGACCCAGTACTTC	CASTRGMTAGVKGTQYF
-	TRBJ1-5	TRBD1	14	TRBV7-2	TGTGCCAGCAGCCGGGACAGGGCCAATCAGCCCCAGCATTTT	CASSRDRANQPQHF
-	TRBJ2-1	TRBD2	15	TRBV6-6	TGTGCCAGCAGCCAGCCGGGACTAGCGGTCACGGAGCAGTTCTTC	CASSQPGLAVTEQFF
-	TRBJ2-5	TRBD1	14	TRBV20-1	TGCAGTGCTGGGAGCCGGGACAGGGGCAACGGGCAGTACTTC	CSAGSRDRGNGQYF
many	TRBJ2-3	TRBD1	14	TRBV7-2	TGTGCCAGCAGCTTAGCGACAGGGTCGGATACGCAGTATTTT	CASSLATGSDTQYF
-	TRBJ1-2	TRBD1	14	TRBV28	TGTGCCAGCAGTTCCAAACAGGGGATGGTTGGCTACACCTTC	CASSSKQGMVGYTF
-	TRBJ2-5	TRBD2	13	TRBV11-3	TGTGCCAGCAGCTGGGGGGGGAGGGATGAGCAGTACTTC	CASSWGGRDEQYF
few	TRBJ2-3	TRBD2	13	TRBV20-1	TGCAGTGAAGAGCGGGGGGGCATGGATACGCAGTATTTT	CSEERGGMDTQYF
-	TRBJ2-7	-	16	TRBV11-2	TGTGCCAGCAGCCAATGGGGGGAAGGGTTATCCTACGAGCAGTACTTC	CASSQWGEGLSYEQYF
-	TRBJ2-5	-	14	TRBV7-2	TGTGCCAGCAGCTTAGTTACAGCAAAAGAGACCCAGTACTTC	CASSLVTAKETQYF
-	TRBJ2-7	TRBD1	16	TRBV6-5	TGTGCCAGCAGTTACTCGCCGACAGGGATAGGCTACGAGCAGTACTTC	CASSYSPTGIGYEQYF
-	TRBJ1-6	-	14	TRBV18	TGTGCCAGCTCACCACCGGGGAGAAACTCACCCCTCCACTTT	CASSPPGRNSPLHF
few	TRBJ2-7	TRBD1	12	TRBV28	TGTGCCAGCACCGGACAGGGGTTCGAGCAGTACTTC	CASTGQGFEQYF
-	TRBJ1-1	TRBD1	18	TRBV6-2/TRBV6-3	TGTGCCAGCAGTTACTGGGACCGGGACAGGTCCATGAACACTGAAGCTTTCTTT	CASSYWDRDRSMNTEAFF
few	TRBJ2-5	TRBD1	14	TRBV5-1	TGCGCCAGCAGGTTATCGACAGGGAACAATGAGCAGTACTTC	CASRLSTGNNEQYF
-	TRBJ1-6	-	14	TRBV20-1	TGCAGTGCTAGGAGGTCCGGCTATAATTCACCCCTCCACTTT	CSARRSGYNSPLHF